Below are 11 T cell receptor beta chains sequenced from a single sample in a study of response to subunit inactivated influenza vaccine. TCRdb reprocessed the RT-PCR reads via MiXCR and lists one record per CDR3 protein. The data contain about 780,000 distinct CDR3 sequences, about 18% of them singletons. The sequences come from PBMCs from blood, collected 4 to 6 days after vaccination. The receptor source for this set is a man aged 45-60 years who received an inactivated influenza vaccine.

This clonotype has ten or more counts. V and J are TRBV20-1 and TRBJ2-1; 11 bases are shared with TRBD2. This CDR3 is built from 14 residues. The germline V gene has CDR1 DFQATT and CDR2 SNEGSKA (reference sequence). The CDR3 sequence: CRAKTSGATNEQFF. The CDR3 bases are TGCAGAGCAAAGACTAGCGGGGCGACGAATGAGCAGTTCTTC.

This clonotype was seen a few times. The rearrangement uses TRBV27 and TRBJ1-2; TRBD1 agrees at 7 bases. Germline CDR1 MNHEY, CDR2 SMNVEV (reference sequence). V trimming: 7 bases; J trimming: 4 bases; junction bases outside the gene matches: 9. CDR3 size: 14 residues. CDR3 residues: CASKLEGAGYGYTF. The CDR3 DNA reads TGTGCCAGCAAGTTAGAGGGGGCGGGCTATGGCTACACCTTC.

In nucleotides, the CDR3 is TGTGCCAGCAGGTCCGGGACTAGCAGTCAAGATACGCAGTATTTT. It encodes CASRSGTSSQDTQYF. The V call is TRBV27, the J call TRBJ2-3; TRBD2 agrees at 9 bases. J gave up 5 bases and V 6 bases, and 9 bases lay outside the gene matches. CDR1 and CDR2 from the germline V gene are MNHEY and SMNVEV (reference sequence). The CDR3 is made up of 15 amino acids.

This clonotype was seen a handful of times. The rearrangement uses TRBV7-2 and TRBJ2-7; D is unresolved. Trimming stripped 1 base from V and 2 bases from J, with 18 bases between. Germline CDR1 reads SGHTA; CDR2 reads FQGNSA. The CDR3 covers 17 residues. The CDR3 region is CASSLVLSEINPYEQYF. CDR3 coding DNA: TGTGCCAGCAGCTTAGTGTTAAGCGAGATCAACCCCTACGAGCAGTACTTC.

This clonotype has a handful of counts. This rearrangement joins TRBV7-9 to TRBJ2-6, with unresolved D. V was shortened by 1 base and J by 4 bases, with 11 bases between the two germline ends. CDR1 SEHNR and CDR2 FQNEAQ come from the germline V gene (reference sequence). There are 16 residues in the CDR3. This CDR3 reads CASSLVRVSGANVLTF. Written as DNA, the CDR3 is TGTGCCAGCAGCTTAGTTAGGGTTTCCGGGGCCAACGTCCTGACTTTC.

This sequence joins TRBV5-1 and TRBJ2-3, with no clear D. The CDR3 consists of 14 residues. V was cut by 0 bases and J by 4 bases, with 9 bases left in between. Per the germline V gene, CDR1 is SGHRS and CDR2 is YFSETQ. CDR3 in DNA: TGCGCCAGCAGCTTGGCGTGGGTCGCAGATACGCAGTATTTT. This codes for CASSLAWVADTQYF. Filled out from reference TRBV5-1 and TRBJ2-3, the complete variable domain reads KAGVTQTPRYLIKTRGQQVTLSCSPISGHRSVSWYQQTPGQGLQFLFEYFSETQRNKGNFPGRFSGRQFSNSRSEMNVSTLELGDSALYLCASSLAWVADTQYFGPGTRLTVL.

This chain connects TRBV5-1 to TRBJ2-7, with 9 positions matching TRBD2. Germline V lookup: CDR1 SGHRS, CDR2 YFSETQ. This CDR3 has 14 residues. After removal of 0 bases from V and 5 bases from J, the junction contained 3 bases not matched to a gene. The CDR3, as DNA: TGCGCCAGCAGCTTGGAGGGACTAGCTGACGAGCAGTACTTC. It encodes CASSLEGLADEQYF.

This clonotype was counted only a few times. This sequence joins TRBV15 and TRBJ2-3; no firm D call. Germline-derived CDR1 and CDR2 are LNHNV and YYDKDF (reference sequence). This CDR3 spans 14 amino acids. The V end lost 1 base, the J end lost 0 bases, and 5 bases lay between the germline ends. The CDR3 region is CATSRADSTDTQYF. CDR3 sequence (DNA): TGTGCCACCAGCAGAGCAGACAGCACAGATACGCAGTATTTT.

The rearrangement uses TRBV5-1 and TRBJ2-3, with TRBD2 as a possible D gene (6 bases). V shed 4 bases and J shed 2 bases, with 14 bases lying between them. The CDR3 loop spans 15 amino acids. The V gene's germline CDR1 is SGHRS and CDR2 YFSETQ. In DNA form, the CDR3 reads TGCGCCAGCAGCCCGGGACTCGGCCCCACAGATACGCAGTATTTT. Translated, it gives CASSPGLGPTDTQYF.

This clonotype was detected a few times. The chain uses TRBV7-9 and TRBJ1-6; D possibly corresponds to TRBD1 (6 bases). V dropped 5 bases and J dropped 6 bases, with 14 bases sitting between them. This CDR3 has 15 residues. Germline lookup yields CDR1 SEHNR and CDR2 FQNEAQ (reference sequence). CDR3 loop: CASSREQGSNSPLHF. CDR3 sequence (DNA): TGTGCCAGCAGCCGAGAACAGGGTTCTAATTCACCCCTCCACTTT. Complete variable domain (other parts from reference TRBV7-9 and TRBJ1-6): DTGVSQNPRHKITKRGQNVTFRCDPISEHNRLYWYRQTLGQGPEFLTYFQNEAQLEKSRLLSDRFSAERPKGSFSTLEIQRTEQGDSAMYLCASSREQGSNSPLHFGNGTRLTVT.

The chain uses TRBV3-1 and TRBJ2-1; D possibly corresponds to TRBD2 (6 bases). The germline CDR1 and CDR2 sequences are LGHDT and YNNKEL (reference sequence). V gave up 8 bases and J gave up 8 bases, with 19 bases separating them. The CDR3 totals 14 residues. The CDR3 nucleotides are TGTGCCAGCGCGGGCCGGAGGGCCGTTGATGAGCAGTTCTTC. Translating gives CASAGRRAVDEQFF.